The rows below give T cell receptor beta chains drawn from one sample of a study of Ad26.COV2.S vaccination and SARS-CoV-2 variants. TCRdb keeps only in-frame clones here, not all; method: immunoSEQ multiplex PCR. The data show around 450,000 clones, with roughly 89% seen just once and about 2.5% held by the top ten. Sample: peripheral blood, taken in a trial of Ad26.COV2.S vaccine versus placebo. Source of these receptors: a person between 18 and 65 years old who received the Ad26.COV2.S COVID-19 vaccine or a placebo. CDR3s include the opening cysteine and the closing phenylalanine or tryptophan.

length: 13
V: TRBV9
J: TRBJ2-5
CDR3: CASSVGARETQYF

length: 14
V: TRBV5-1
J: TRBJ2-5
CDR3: CASSFEGPRETQYF

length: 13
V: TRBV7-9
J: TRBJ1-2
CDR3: CASSFTGTHGYTF

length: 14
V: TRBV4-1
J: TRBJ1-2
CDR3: CASSQDPGLVGYTF

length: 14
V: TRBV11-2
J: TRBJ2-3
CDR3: CASSLGDILDTQYF

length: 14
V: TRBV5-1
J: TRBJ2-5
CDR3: CASTDPGTQETQYF

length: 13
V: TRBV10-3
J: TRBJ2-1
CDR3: CAISGLTNNEQFF

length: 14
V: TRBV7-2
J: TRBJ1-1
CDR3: CASSLDRGPTEAFF

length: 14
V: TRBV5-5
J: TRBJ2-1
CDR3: CASRGGSGRNEQFF

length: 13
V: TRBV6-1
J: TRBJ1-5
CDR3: CASSEQGNQPQHF

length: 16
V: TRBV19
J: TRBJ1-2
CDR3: CASSIPGQGADYGYTF

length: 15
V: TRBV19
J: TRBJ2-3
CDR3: CASSNPHRGKDAQYF

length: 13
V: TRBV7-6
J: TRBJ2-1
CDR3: CASSRDRHAEQFF

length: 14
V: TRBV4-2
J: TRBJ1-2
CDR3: CASSHGGANYGYTF

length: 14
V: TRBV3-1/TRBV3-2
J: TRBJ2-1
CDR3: CASSHLAGDNEQFF

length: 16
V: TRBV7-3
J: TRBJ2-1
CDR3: CASSPQSGSSYNEQFF